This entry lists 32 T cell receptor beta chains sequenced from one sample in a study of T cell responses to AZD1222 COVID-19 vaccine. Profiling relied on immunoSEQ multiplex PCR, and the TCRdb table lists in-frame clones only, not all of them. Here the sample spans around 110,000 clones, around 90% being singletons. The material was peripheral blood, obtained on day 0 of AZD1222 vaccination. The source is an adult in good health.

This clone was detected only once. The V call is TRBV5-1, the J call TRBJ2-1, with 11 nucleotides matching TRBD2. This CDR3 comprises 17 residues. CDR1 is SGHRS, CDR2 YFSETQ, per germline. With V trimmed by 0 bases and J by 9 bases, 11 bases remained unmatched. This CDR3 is CASSLAPRTSGLPEQFF. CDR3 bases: TGCGCCAGCAGCTTGGCCCCGAGGACTAGCGGGCTCCCTGAGCAGTTCTTC.

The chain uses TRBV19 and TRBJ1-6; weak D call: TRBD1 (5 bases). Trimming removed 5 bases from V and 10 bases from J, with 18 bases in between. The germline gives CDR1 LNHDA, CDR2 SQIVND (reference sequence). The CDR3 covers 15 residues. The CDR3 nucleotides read TGTGCCAGTAGTTCCGGGACGGGATTGGAATCACCCCTCCACTTT. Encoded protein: CASSSGTGLESPLHF.

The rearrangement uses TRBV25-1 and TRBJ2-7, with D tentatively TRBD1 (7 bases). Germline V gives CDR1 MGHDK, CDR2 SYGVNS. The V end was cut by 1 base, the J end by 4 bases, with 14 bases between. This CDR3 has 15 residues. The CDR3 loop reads CASSESLQGRYEQYF. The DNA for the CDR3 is TGTGCCAGCAGTGAATCACTACAGGGGAGGTACGAGCAGTACTTC.

This chain's CDR3 is CATSSGGLNTQYF. In DNA form, the CDR3 reads TGTGCCACCAGTTCTGGGGGCCTTAATACGCAGTATTTT. J is TRBJ2-3 and V is TRBV24-1, with a possible D match to TRBD1 (6 bases). CDR1 is KGHDR, CDR2 SFDVKD, per germline. The CDR3 runs 13 residues. Trimming shortened V by 6 bases and J by 7 bases, and 13 bases separated the two germline ends.

CDR3 nucleotide sequence: TGTGCCAGCAGTTTATCGAGGCAGGGGGCTGGCACTGAAGCTTTCTTT. The encoded protein is CASSLSRQGAGTEAFF. V is TRBV27 and J is TRBJ1-1, with 8 bases aligning to TRBD1. The CDR3 has 16 amino acids. The germline V gene has CDR1 MNHEY and CDR2 SMNVEV (reference sequence). V lost 0 bases, J lost 4 bases, and 7 bases stayed unmatched.

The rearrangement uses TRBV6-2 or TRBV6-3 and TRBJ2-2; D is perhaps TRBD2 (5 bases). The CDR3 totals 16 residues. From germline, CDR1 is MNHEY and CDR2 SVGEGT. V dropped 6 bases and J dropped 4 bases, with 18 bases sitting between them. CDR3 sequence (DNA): TGTGCCAGCAGCCCTGGAGGATTCGTGTCCACCGGGGAGCTGTTTTTT. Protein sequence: CASSPGGFVSTGELFF.

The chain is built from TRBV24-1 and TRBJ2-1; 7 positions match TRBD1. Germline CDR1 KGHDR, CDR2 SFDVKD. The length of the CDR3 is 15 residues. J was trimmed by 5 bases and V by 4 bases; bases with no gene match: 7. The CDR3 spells CATSDYRGADNEQFF. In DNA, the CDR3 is TGTGCCACCAGTGACTACAGGGGCGCGGACAATGAGCAGTTCTTC.

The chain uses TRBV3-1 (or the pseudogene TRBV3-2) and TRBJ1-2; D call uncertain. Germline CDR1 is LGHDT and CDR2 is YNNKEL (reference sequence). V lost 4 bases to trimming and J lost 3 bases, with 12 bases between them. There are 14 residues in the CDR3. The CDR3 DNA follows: TGTGCCAGCAGCCCCGCACACTCGGACTATGGCTACACCTTC. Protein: CASSPAHSDYGYTF.

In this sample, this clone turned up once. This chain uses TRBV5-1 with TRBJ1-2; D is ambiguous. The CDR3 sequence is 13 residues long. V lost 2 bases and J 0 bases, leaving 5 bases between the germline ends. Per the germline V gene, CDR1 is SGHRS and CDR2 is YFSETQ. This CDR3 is CASSFAANYGYTF. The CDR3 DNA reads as TGCGCCAGCAGCTTTGCTGCTAACTATGGCTACACCTTC.

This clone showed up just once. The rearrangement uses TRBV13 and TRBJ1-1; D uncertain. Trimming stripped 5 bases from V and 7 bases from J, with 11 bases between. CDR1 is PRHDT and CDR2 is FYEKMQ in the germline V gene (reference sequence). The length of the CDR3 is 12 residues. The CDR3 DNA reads TGTGCCAGCAGCCGGACCTCGGGTGAAGCTTTCTTT. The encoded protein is CASSRTSGEAFF.

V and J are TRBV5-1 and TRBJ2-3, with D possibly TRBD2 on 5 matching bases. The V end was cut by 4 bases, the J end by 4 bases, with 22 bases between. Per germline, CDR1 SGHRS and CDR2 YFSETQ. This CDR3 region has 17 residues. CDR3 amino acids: CASSQTPRITRADTQYF. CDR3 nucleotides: TGCGCCAGCAGCCAAACCCCGAGGATAACGAGGGCAGATACGCAGTATTTT.

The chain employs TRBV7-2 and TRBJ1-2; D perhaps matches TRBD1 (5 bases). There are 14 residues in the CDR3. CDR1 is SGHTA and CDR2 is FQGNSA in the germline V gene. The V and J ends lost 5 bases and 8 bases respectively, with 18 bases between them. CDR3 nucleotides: TGTGCCAGCAGCGATCCCTTGGGTAGGGACGGCTACACCTTC. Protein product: CASSDPLGRDGYTF.

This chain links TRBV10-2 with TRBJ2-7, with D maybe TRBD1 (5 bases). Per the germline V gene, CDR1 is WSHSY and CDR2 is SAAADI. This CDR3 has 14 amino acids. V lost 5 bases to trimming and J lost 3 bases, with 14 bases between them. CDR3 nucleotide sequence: TGCGCCAGCAGTCCTTCTAAAGGGGACTACGAGCAGTACTTC. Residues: CASSPSKGDYEQYF.

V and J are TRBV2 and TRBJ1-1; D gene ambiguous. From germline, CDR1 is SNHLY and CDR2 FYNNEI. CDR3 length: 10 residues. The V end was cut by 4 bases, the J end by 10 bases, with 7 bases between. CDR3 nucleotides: TGTGCCAGCAGTGTCCTTCGAGCTTTCTTT. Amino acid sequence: CASSVLRAFF. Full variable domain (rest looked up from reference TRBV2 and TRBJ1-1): EPEVTQTPSHQVTQMGQEVILRCVPISNHLYFYWYRQILGQKVEFLVSFYNNEISEKSEIFDDQFSVERPDGSNFTLKIRSTKLEDSAMYFCASSVLRAFFGQGTRLTVV.

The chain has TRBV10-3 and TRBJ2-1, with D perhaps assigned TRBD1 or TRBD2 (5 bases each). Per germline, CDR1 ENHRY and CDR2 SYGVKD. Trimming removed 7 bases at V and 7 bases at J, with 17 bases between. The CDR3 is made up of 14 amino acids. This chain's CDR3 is CAIKVGTGLNEQFF. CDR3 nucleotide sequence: TGTGCCATCAAAGTCGGGACGGGCCTAAATGAGCAGTTCTTC.

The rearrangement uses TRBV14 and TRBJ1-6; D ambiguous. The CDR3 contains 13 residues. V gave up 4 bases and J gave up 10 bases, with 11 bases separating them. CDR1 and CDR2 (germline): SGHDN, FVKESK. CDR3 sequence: CASSPTRRSPLHF. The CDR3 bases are TGTGCCAGCAGCCCAACGCGGAGGTCACCCCTCCACTTT.

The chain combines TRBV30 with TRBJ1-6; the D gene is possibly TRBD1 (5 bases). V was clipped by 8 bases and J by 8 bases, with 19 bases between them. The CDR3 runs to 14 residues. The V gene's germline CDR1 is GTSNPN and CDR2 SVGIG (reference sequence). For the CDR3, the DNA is TGTGCCAGCAGGGTACCCTCCTCCTATTCACCCCTCCACTTT. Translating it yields CASRVPSSYSPLHF.

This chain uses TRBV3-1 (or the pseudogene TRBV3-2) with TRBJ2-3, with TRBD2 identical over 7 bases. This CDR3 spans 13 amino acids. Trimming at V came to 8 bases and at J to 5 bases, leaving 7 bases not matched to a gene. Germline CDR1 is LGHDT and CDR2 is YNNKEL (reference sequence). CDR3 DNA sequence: TGTGCCAGCGGGGGGGGAAGAAGAGATACGCAGTATTTT. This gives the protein CASGGGRRDTQYF.

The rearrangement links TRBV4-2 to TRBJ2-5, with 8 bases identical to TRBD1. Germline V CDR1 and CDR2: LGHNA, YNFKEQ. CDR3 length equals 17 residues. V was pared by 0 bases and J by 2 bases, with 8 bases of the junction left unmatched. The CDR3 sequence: CASSQDKRTGSQETQYF. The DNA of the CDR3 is TGTGCCAGCAGCCAAGATAAGAGGACAGGGAGTCAAGAGACCCAGTACTTC.

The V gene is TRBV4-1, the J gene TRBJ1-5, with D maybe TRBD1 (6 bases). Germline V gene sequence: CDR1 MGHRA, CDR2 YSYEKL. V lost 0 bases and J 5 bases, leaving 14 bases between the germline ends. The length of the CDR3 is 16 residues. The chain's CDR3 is CASSQDRDRSDQPQHF. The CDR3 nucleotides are TGCGCCAGCAGCCAAGACCGAGACAGGTCCGATCAGCCCCAGCATTTT.

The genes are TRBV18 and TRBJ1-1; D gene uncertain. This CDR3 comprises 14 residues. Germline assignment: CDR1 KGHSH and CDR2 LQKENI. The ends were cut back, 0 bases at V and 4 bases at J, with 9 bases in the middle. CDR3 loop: CASSPPISTTEAFF. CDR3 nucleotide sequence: TGTGCCAGCTCACCACCAATAAGTACCACTGAAGCTTTCTTT. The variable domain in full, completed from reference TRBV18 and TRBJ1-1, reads NAGVMQNPRHLVRRRGQEARLRCSPMKGHSHVYWYRQLPEEGLKFMVYLQKENIIDESGMPKERFSAEFPKEGPSILRIQQVVRGDSAAYFCASSPPISTTEAFFGQGTRLTVV.

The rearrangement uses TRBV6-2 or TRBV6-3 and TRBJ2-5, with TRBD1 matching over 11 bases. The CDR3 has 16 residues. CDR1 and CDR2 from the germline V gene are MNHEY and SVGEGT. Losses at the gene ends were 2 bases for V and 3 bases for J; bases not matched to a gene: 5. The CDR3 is CASSYLGQGAKETQYF. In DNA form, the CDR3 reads TGTGCCAGCAGTTACCTAGGACAGGGGGCGAAAGAGACCCAGTACTTC.

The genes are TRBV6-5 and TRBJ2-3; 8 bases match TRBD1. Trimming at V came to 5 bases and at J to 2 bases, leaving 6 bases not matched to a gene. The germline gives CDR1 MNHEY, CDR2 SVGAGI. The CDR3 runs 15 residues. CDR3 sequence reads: CASSRTDRDTDTQYF. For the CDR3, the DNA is TGTGCCAGCAGTCGGACGGACAGGGACACAGATACGCAGTATTTT.

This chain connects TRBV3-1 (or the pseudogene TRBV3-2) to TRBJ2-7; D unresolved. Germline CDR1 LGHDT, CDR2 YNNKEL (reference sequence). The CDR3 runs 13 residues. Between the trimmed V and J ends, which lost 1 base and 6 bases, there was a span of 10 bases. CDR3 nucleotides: TGTGCCAGCAGCCAAGTTTTGGGATCCGAGCAGTACTTC. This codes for CASSQVLGSEQYF.

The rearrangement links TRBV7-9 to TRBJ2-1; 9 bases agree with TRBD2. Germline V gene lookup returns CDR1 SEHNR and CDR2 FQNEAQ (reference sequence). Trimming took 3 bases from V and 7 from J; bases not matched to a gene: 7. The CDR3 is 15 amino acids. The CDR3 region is CASSFFLAGINEQFF. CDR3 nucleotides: TGTGCCAGCAGCTTCTTCCTAGCGGGGATAAATGAGCAGTTCTTC.

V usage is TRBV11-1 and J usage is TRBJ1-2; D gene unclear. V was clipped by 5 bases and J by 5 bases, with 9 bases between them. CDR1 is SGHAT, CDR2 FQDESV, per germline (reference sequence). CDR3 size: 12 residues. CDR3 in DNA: TGTGCCAGCAGCGCGGGAGGATATGGCTACACCTTC. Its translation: CASSAGGYGYTF.

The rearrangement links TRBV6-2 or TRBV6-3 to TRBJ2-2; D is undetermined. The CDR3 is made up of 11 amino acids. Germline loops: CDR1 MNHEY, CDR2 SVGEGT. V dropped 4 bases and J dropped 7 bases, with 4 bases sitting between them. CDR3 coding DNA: TGTGCCAGCAGTTGGGTCGGGGAGCTGTTTTTT. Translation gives CASSWVGELFF.

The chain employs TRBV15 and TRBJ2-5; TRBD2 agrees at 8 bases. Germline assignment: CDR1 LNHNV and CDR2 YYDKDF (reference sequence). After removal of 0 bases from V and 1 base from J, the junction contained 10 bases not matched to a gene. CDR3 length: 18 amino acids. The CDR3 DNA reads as TGTGCCACCAGCAGAGACCCAACGGGGGGGCCATTCCAAGAGACCCAGTACTTC. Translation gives CATSRDPTGGPFQETQYF. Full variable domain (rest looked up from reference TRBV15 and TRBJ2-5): DAMVIQNPRYQVTQFGKPVTLSCSQTLNHNVMYWYQQKSSQAPKLLFHYYDKDFNNEADTPDNFQSRRPNTSFCFLDIRSPGLGDTAMYLCATSRDPTGGPFQETQYFGPGTRLLVL.

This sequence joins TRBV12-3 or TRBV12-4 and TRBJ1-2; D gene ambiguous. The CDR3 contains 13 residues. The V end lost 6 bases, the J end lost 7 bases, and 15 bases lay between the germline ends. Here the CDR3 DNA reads TGTGCCAGCAGCCTAAACGCCGGCGGTGGCTACACCTTC. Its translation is CASSLNAGGGYTF.

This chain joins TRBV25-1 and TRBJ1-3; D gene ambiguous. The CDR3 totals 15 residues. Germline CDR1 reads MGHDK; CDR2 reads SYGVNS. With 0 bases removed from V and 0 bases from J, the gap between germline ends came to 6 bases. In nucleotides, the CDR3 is TGTGCCAGCAGTGAATATCGTGGCTCTGGAAACACCATATATTTT. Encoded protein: CASSEYRGSGNTIYF.

The CDR3 bases are TGCGCCAGCAGCTTGGACCCCACAGGGGATGTTGAAAAACTGTTTTTT. As protein: CASSLDPTGDVEKLFF. The rearrangement joins TRBV5-1 to TRBJ1-4, with 7 bases matching TRBD1. With V trimmed by 0 bases and J by 7 bases, 9 bases remained unmatched. CDR1 and CDR2 (germline): SGHRS, YFSETQ. This CDR3 contains 16 residues.

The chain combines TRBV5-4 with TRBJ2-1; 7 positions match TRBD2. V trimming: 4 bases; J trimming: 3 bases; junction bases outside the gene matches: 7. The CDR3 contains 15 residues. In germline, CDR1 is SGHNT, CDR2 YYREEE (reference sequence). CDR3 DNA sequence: TGTGCCAGCAGCCCTGCTCGGGACTACTACAATGAGCAGTTCTTC. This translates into CASSPARDYYNEQFF. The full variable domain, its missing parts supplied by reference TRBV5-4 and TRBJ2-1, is ETGVTQSPTHLIKTRGQQVTLRCSSQSGHNTVSWYQQALGQGPQFIFQYYREEENGRGNFPPRFSGLQFPNYSSELNVNALELDDSALYLCASSPARDYYNEQFFGPGTRLTVL.